This passage covers 14 T cell receptor beta chains from one sample sequenced in a study of blood T cell repertoires in COVID-19. Using immunoSEQ multiplex PCR, the repertoire was profiled, and TCRdb retains in-frame clones only, with some absent. The sample has 150,000 to 200,000 clones; 80% to 85% are singletons. Source material: peripheral blood. These receptors were collected from a woman in her 70s with COVID-19, enrolled during active disease.

The gene calls are TRBV28 and TRBJ2-7; perhaps TRBD1 as D (6 bases). V gave up 8 bases and J gave up 2 bases, with 16 bases separating them. The CDR3 runs to 14 residues. The germline gives CDR1 MDHEN, CDR2 SYDVKM. The CDR3: CASLGQIATYEQYF. The CDR3, as DNA: TGTGCCAGCCTCGGACAGATCGCGACCTACGAGCAGTACTTC. Full variable domain (missing parts from reference TRBV28 and TRBJ2-7): DVKVTQSSRYLVKRTGEKVFLECVQDMDHENMFWYRQDPGLGLRLIYFSYDVKMKEKGDIPEGYSVSREKKERFSLILESASTNQTSMYLCASLGQIATYEQYFGPGTRLTVT.

This clone appeared a few times. The chain couples TRBV6-4 to TRBJ1-5; 7 nucleotides align to TRBD1. The CDR3 is made up of 15 amino acids. Germline lookup yields CDR1 MRHNA and CDR2 SNTAGT. V lost 6 bases and J lost 3; bases outside the gene matches: 8. The CDR3 sequence is CASRVHRGFNQPQHF. For the CDR3, the DNA is TGTGCCAGCAGGGTACACAGGGGCTTCAATCAGCCCCAGCATTTT.

V and J are TRBV2 and TRBJ2-7, with unresolved D. In germline, CDR1 is SNHLY, CDR2 FYNNEI. Trimming shortened V by 0 bases and J by 3 bases, and 6 bases separated the two germline ends. The CDR3 contains 13 residues. The CDR3 protein is CASSEAPRYEQYF. The CDR3 DNA follows: TGTGCCAGCAGTGAAGCTCCGCGCTACGAGCAGTACTTC.

This chain uses TRBV6-1 with TRBJ2-1, with 9 bases matching TRBD2. V was clipped by 3 bases and J by 9 bases; unmatched bases: 15. The CDR3 consists of 17 residues. CDR1 is MNHNS, CDR2 SASEGT, per germline. CDR3 DNA: TGTGCCAGCAGTGACCCCCCGGCGGGAGGGCCCTCGAGTGAGCAGTTCTTC. The encoded protein is CASSDPPAGGPSSEQFF.

A few counts support this clone. One end of the junction varies from germline; a read error may be responsible. The chain employs TRBV7-3 and TRBJ2-7; D is possibly TRBD1 (6 bases). The CDR3 totals 13 residues. The V gene's germline CDR1 is SGHTA and CDR2 FQGTGA. The CDR3 sequence: CASSFPGLGTINF. DNA for the CDR3: TGTGCCAGCAGCTTCCCCGGACTCGGGACAATTAACTTC.

The rearrangement joins TRBV11-2 to TRBJ2-1; D may be TRBD2 (6 bases). Germline CDR1 and CDR2: SGHAT and FQNNGV. Trimming cost V 3 bases and J 8 bases, with 20 bases left between them. This CDR3 region has 16 residues. In DNA, the CDR3 is TGTGCCAGCAGCTTTCGCACCGCTCCTAGCGCGGATGAGCAGTTCTTC. It yields the protein CASSFRTAPSADEQFF. Filled out from reference TRBV11-2 and TRBJ2-1, the complete variable domain reads EAGVAQSPRYKIIEKRQSVAFWCNPISGHATLYWYQQILGQGPKLLIQFQNNGVVDDSQLPKDRFSAERLKGVDSTLKIQPAKLEDSAVYLCASSFRTAPSADEQFFGPGTRLTVL.

A single count supports this clone. The gene calls are TRBV7-3 and TRBJ2-2; 10 positions match TRBD2. V was clipped by 3 bases and J by 7 bases; unmatched bases: 2. CDR1 is SGHTA and CDR2 is FQGTGA in the germline V gene. This CDR3 contains 14 residues. CDR3: CASSFGTSVGELFF. In DNA form, the CDR3 reads TGTGCCAGCAGCTTCGGGACTAGCGTCGGGGAGCTGTTTTTT.

Here the CDR3 DNA reads TGCAGCGTGGTGGTTCAGTACAATCAGCCCCAGCATTTT. Translated: CSVVVQYNQPQHF. V and J are TRBV29-1 and TRBJ1-5; D unclear. The CDR3 consists of 13 residues. V gave up 6 bases and J gave up 3 bases, with 12 bases separating them. Germline CDR1 reads SQVTM; CDR2 reads ANQGSEA.

The chain recombines TRBV10-1 with TRBJ2-4, with 9 bases lining up with TRBD2. Germline loops: CDR1 WNHNN, CDR2 SYGVQD (reference sequence). J was trimmed by 2 bases and V by 10 bases; bases with no gene match: 9. CDR3 size: 15 residues. CDR3 in DNA: TGCGCCAAGATATCTAGCGGGAAACCCAAAAACATTCAGTACTTC. Its protein product is CAKISSGKPKNIQYF.

The chain combines TRBV19 with TRBJ1-4; D unclear. Germline V gene data show CDR1 as LNHDA and CDR2 as SQIVND (reference sequence). The CDR3 runs to 14 residues. Trimming shortened V by 9 bases and J by 6 bases, and 17 bases separated the two germline ends. This CDR3 reads CASRGRLLDEKLFF. The CDR3 DNA reads as TGTGCCAGCAGAGGAAGGTTGTTAGATGAAAAACTGTTTTTT.

The chain has TRBV5-8 and TRBJ2-7; weak D call: TRBD2 (5 bases). CDR1 is SGHTS, CDR2 YDEGEE, per germline. The V end lost 4 bases, the J end lost 1 base, and 18 bases lay between the germline ends. The CDR3 length is 16 residues. The CDR3, as DNA: TGTGCCAGCAGCCCCGTCCGGCGGGCGAATTCCTACGAGCAGTACTTC. Its protein product is CASSPVRRANSYEQYF.

The rearrangement uses TRBV28 and TRBJ2-1; 10 nucleotides align to TRBD2. V trimming: 4 bases; J trimming: 8 bases; junction bases outside the gene matches: 14. Looked up from germline, CDR1 is MDHEN and CDR2 is SYDVKM. This CDR3 contains 17 residues. The CDR3, as DNA: TGTGCCAGCAGTTCGCCGAGAGCGGGAGGGCGACTCGATGAGCAGTTCTTC. It is translated as CASSSPRAGGRLDEQFF.

The rearrangement joins TRBV5-1 to TRBJ2-5; 9 nucleotides align to TRBD2. The CDR3 runs 15 residues. The germline CDR1 and CDR2 sequences are SGHRS and YFSETQ. Trimming removed 1 base from V and 0 bases from J; junction bases left unmatched: 1. The CDR3 DNA reads TGCGCCAGCAGCTTGCCTAGCGGGAACCAAGAGACCCAGTACTTC. It is translated as CASSLPSGNQETQYF.

In this sample, this clone turned up once. V is TRBV28 and J is TRBJ2-7; a possible D gene is TRBD2 (6 bases). Germline V lookup: CDR1 MDHEN, CDR2 SYDVKM. The CDR3 has 16 residues. V gave up 7 bases and J gave up 5 bases, with 24 bases separating them. CDR3 region: CASTPGGTRGSNEQYF. The CDR3 nucleotides read TGTGCCAGCACCCCCGGGGGTACTAGGGGATCTAACGAGCAGTACTTC.